The 5 T cell receptor beta chains given below trace back to one sample, sequenced in a study of control samples from healthy donors and cancer patients. Produced via immunoSEQ multiplex PCR; TCRdb's table is partial and in-frame only. The sample comprises roughly 130,000 clones, roughly 92% of which are singletons, and 11% rests with the top ten. Input material: blood. These receptors originate from a young man in good health.

This clone was seen a handful of times. The chain uses TRBV5-1 and TRBJ2-1, with D unresolved. The CDR3 has 14 residues. Per germline, CDR1 SGHRS and CDR2 YFSETQ. Trimming took 4 bases from V and 2 from J, leaving 10 bases between them. CDR3 sequence: CASSDPSTYNEQFF. The CDR3 coding sequence is TGCGCCAGCAGCGACCCGTCGACCTACAATGAGCAGTTCTTC. Complete variable domain (other parts from reference TRBV5-1 and TRBJ2-1): KAGVTQTPRYLIKTRGQQVTLSCSPISGHRSVSWYQQTPGQGLQFLFEYFSETQRNKGNFPGRFSGRQFSNSRSEMNVSTLELGDSALYLCASSDPSTYNEQFFGPGTRLTVL.

This rearrangement joins TRBV11-2 to TRBJ1-5; no reliable D call. This CDR3 contains 13 residues. V lost 1 base, J lost 6 bases, and 7 bases lay in between. In germline, CDR1 is SGHAT, CDR2 FQNNGV. The CDR3 DNA reads TGTGCCAGCAGCTTAGGTCAGACTCAGCCCCAGCATTTT. Its translation is CASSLGQTQPQHF.

A few counts support this clone. V is TRBV9 and J is TRBJ2-1, with 13 bases matching TRBD2. This CDR3 is built from 16 residues. Germline V gene data show CDR1 as SGDLS and CDR2 as YYNGEE. The J segment lost 7 bases and the V segment lost 3 bases, leaving 7 bases of the junction unmatched. The chain's CDR3 is CASSAWGLAGRNEQFF. The CDR3, as DNA: TGTGCCAGCAGCGCCTGGGGACTAGCGGGACGAAATGAGCAGTTCTTC.

The V gene is TRBV7-2, the J gene TRBJ2-5; 7 nucleotides align to TRBD2. The V gene end was trimmed by 4 bases and the J gene end by 2 bases; junction bases not matched to a gene: 10. Germline CDR1 SGHTA, CDR2 FQGNSA. The CDR3 contains 16 residues. Here the CDR3 reads CASSSLGTNYQETQYF. In DNA form, the CDR3 reads TGTGCCAGCAGCTCCCTAGGGACTAATTATCAAGAGACCCAGTACTTC.

The genes are TRBV11-3 and TRBJ1-3; D uncertain. The CDR3 covers 14 residues. Trimming took 4 bases from V and 7 from J, leaving 14 bases between them. Germline V gene lookup returns CDR1 SGHNT and CDR2 YENEEA. The CDR3 coding sequence is TGTGCCAGCAGCTCACCGGGCCGTATTAACACCATATATTTT. Protein: CASSSPGRINTIYF.